This T cell receptor (beta chain) was identified during a study of T cell repertoires in cytomegalovirus infection. Germline V CDR1 and CDR2: SGHTA, FQGNSA. The ends were cut back, 2 bases at V and 1 base at J, with 8 bases in the middle. There are 14 residues in the CDR3. This clonotype was counted between two and nine times. Its antigen is as yet unknown. Each CDR3 protein gets one entry after TCRdb re-called the reads with MiXCR. The table includes roughly 150,000 distinct CDR3 sequences, about 20% detected once. This rearrangement joins TRBV7-2 to TRBJ1-1, with D hard to call. The sequencing used CD8+ T cells from cultured PBMCs, collected from culture after CMV antigen stimulation. The sequence was collected from a human donor in good health (CMV status not recorded). Some clones in this sample may be carry-over from other donors' samples. CDR3 nucleotides: TGTGCCAGCAGCTTACTCGGCAGGAACACTGAAGCTTTCTTT. Translating gives CASSLLGRNTEAFF.